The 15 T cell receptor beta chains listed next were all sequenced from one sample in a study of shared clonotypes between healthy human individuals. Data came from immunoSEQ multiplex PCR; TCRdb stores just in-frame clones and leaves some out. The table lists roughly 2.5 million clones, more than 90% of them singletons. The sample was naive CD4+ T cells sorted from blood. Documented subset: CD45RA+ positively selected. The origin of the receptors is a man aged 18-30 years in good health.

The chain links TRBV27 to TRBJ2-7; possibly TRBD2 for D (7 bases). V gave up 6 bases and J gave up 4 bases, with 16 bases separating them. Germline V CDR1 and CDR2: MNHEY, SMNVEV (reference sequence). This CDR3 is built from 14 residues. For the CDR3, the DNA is TGTGCCAGCAGCCTAGGGGGGGGGCCTTACGAGCAGTACTTC. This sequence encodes CASSLGGGPYEQYF.

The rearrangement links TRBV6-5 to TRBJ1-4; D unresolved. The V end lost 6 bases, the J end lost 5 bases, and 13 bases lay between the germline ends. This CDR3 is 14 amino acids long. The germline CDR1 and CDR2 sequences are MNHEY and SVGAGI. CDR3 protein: CASSDHLKNEKLFF. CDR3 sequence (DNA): TGTGCCAGCAGCGACCATCTCAAAAATGAAAAACTGTTTTTT.

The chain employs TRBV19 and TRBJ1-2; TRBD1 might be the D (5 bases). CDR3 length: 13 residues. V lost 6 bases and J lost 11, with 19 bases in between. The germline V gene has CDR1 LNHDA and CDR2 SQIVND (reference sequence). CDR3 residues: CASSSGGRFGYTF. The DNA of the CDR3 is TGTGCCAGTAGCTCCGGGGGAAGGTTTGGGTACACCTTC. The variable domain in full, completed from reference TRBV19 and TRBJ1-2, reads DGGITQSPKYLFRKEGQNVTLSCEQNLNHDAMYWYRQDPGQGLRLIYYSQIVNDFQKGDIAEGYSVSREKKESFPLTVTSAQKNPTAFYLCASSSGGRFGYTFGSGTRLTVV.

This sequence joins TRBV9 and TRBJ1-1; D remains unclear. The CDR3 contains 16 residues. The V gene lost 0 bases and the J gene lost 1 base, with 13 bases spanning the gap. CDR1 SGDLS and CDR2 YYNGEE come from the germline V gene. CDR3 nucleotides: TGTGCCAGCAGCGTAGGTTTTGGCACTCCGAACACTGAAGCTTTCTTT. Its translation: CASSVGFGTPNTEAFF.

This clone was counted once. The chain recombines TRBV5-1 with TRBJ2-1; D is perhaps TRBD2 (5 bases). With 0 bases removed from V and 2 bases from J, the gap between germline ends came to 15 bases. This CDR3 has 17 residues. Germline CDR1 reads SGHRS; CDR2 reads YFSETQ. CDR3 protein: CASSLVPSRAAYNEQFF. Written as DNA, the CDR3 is TGCGCCAGCAGCTTGGTCCCTTCGCGGGCCGCCTACAATGAGCAGTTCTTC.

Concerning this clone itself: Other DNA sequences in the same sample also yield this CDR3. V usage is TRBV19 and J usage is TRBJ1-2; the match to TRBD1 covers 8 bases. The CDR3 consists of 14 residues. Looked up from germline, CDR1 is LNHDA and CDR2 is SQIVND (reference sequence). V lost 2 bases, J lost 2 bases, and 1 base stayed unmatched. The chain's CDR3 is CASSIQGANYGYTF. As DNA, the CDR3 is TGTGCCAGTAGTATACAGGGGGCCAACTATGGCTACACCTTC.

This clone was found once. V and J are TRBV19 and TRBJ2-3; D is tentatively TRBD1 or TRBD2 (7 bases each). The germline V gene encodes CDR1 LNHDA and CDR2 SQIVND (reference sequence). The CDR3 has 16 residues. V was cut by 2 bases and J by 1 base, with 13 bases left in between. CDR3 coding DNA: TGTGCCAGTAGTATATTTGCAGGGGGGGGCACAGATACGCAGTATTTT. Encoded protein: CASSIFAGGGTDTQYF.

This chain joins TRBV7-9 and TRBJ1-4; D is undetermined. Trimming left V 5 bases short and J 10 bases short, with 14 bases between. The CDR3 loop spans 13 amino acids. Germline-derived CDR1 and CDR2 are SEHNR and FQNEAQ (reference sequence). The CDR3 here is CASSPAGVGKLFF. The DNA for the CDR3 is TGTGCCAGCAGCCCCGCCGGGGTAGGAAAACTGTTTTTT.

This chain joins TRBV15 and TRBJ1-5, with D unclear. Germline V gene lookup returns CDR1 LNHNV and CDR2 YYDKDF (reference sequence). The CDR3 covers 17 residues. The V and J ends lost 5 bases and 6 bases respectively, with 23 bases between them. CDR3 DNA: TGTGCCACCAGCCCCAGACGGGCCCCTGGCGGGCCTCAGCCCCAGCATTTT. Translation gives CATSPRRAPGGPQPQHF.

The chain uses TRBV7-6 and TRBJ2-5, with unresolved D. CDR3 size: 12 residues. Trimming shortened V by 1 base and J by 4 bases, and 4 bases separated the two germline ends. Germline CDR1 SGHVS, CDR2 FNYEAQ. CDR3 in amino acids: CASSLVRETQYF. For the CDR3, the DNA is TGTGCCAGCAGCTTAGTTCGAGAGACCCAGTACTTC.

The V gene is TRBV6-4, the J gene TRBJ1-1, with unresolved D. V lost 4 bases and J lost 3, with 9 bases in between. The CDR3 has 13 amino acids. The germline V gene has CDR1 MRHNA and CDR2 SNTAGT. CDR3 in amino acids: CASSAGRDTEAFF. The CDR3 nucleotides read TGTGCCAGCAGTGCCGGACGGGACACTGAAGCTTTCTTT.

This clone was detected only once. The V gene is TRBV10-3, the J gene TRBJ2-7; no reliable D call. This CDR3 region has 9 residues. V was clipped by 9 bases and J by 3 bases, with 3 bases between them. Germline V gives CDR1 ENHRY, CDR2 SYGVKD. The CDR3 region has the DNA TGTGCCATAAGCTACGAGCAGTACTTC. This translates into CAISYEQYF.

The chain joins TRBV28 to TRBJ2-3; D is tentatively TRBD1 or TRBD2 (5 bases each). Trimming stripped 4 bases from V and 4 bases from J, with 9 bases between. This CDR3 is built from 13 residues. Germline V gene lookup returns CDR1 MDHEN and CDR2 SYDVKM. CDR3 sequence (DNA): TGTGCCAGCAGTTCAGGGAGTCCAGATACGCAGTATTTT. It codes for CASSSGSPDTQYF.

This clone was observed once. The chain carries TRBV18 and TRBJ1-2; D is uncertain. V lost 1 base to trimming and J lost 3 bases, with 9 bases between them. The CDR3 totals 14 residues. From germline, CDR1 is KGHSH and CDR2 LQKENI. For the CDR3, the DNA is TGTGCCAGCTCACCACTGATCAGAGACTATGGCTACACCTTC. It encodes CASSPLIRDYGYTF.

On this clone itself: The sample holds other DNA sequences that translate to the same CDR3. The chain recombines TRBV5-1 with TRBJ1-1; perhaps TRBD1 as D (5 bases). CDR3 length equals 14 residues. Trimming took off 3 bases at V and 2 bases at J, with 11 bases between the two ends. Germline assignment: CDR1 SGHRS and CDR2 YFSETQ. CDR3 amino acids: CASSSTGVNTEAFF. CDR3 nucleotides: TGCGCCAGCAGCTCCACAGGAGTAAACACTGAAGCTTTCTTT.